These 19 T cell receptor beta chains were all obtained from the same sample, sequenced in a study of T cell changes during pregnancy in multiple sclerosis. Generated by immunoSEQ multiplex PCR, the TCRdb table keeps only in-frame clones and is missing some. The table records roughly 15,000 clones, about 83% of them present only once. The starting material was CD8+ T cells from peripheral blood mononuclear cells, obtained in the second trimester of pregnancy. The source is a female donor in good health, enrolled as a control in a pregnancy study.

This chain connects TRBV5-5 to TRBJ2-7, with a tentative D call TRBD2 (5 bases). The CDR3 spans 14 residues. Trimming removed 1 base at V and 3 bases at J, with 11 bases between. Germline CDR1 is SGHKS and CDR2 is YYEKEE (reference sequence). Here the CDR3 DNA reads TGTGCCAGCAGCTTGTCTCGGGGTAGCTACGAGCAGTACTTC. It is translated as CASSLSRGSYEQYF.

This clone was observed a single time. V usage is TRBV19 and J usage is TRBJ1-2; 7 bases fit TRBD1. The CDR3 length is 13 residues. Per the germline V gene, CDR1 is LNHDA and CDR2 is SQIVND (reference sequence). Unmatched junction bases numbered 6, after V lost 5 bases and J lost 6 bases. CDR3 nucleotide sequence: TGTGCCAGTAGTCTTGGGACAGCGAATGGCTACACCTTC. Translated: CASSLGTANGYTF.

The CDR3, as DNA: TGTGCCAGCAGCCAAGAAGGGGGAATGAAAAACACCATATATTTT. It specifies CASSQEGGMKNTIYF. This chain uses TRBV4-2 with TRBJ1-3; maybe TRBD1 (6 bases). Germline V gene lookup returns CDR1 LGHNA and CDR2 YNFKEQ. The CDR3 sequence is 15 residues long. V lost 0 bases, J lost 6 bases, and 12 bases lay in between.

The CDR3 spells CASTVGGLGYTF. CDR3 in DNA: TGTGCCAGCACCGTAGGAGGTCTGGGCTACACCTTC. This chain uses TRBV2 with TRBJ1-2; D unresolved. Trimming shortened V by 7 bases and J by 8 bases, and 14 bases separated the two germline ends. Germline-derived CDR1 and CDR2 are SNHLY and FYNNEI. The CDR3 is 12 residues long.

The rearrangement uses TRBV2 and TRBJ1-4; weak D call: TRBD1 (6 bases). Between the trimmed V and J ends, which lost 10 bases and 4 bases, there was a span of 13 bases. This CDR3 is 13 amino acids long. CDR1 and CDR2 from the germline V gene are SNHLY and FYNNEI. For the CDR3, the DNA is TGTGCCACCAAACAGGGATATAATGAAAAACTGTTTTTT. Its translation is CATKQGYNEKLFF.

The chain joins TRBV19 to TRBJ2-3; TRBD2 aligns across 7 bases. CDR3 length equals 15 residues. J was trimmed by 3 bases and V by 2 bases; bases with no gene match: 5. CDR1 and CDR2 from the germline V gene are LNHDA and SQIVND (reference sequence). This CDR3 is CASSITGRDTDTQYF. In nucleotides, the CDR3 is TGTGCCAGTAGTATAACGGGGAGGGATACAGATACGCAGTATTTT.

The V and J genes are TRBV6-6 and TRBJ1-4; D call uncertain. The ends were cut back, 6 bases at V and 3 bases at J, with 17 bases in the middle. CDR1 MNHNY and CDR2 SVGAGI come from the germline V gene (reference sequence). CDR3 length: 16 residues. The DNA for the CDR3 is TGTGCCAGCAGACCCACATTCGGGGAGGCTAATGAAAAACTGTTTTTT. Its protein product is CASRPTFGEANEKLFF.

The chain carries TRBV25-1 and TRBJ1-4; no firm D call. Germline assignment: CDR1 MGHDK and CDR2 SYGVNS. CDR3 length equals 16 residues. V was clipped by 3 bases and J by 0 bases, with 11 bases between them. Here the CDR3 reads CASSDPRFATNEKLFF. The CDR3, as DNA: TGTGCCAGCAGTGACCCCCGTTTTGCAACTAATGAAAAACTGTTTTTT.

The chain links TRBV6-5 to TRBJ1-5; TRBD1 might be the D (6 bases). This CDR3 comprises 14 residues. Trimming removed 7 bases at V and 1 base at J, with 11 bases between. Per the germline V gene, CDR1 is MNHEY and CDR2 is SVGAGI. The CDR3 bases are TGTGCCAGCATCCCGGGACAAAGCAATCAGCCCCAGCATTTT. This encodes CASIPGQSNQPQHF.

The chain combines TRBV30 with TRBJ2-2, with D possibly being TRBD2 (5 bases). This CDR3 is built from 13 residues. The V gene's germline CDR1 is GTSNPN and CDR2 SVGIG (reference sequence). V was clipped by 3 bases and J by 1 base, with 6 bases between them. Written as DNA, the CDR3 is TGTGCCTGGAGAGGAGGGAACACCGGGGAGCTGTTTTTT. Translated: CAWRGGNTGELFF.

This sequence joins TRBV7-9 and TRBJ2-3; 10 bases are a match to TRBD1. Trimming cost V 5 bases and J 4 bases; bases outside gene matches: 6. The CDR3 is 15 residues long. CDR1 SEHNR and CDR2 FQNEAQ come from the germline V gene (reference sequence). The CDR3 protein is CASSPDRGTADTQYF. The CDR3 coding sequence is TGTGCCAGCAGCCCGGACAGGGGGACCGCAGATACGCAGTATTTT.

The CDR3 DNA sequence: TGTGCCAGCACGGGGTCAGATAGCAATCAGCCCCAGCATTTT. It specifies CASTGSDSNQPQHF. The V and J genes are TRBV28 and TRBJ1-5; the D is unclear. CDR3 length: 14 residues. Germline CDR1 MDHEN, CDR2 SYDVKM. Deletions cut 7 bases from V and 0 bases from J, with 10 bases between. The full variable domain, rest sourced from reference TRBV28 and TRBJ1-5, is DVKVTQSSRYLVKRTGEKVFLECVQDMDHENMFWYRQDPGLGLRLIYFSYDVKMKEKGDIPEGYSVSREKKERFSLILESASTNQTSMYLCASTGSDSNQPQHFGDGTRLSIL.

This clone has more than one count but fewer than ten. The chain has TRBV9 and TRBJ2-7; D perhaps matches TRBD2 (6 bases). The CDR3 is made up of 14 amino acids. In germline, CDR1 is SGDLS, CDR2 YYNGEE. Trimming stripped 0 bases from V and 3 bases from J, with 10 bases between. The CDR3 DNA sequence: TGTGCCAGCAGCGTAGGACTAGGGCTCTACGAGCAGTACTTC. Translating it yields CASSVGLGLYEQYF.

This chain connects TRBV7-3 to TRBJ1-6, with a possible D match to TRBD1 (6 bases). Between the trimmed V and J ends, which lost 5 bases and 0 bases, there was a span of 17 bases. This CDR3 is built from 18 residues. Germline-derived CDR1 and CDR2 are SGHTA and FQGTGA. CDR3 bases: TGTGCCAGCAGCCTAAAGCCCGGCAGGGGCTCCTATAATTCACCCCTCCACTTT. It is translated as CASSLKPGRGSYNSPLHF.

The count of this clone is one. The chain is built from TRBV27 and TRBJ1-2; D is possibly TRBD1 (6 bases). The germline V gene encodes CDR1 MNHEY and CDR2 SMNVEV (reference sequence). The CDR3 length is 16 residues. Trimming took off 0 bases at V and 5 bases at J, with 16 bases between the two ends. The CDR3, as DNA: TGTGCCAGCAGTTTATCCCCCCGGGGGGCAGTTTATGGCTACACCTTC. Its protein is CASSLSPRGAVYGYTF.

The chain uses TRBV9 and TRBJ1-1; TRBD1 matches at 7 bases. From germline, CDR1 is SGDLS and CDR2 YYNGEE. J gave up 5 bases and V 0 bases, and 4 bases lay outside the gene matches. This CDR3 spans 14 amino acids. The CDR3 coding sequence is TGTGCCAGCAGCGTAGGGGACAGCTGGACTGAAGCTTTCTTT. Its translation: CASSVGDSWTEAFF.

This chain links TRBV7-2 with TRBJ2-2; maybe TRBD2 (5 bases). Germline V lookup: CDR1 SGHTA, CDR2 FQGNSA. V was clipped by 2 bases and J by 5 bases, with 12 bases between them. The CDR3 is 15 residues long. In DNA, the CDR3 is TGTGCCAGCAGCTTATTGGGGAGCGGAACCGGGGAGCTGTTTTTT. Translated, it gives CASSLLGSGTGELFF.

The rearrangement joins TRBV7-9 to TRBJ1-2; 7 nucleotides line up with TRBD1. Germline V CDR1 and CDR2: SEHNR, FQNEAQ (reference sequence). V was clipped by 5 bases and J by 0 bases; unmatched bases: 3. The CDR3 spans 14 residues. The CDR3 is CASSPGQSNYGYTF. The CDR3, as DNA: TGTGCCAGCAGCCCGGGACAGTCTAACTATGGCTACACCTTC.

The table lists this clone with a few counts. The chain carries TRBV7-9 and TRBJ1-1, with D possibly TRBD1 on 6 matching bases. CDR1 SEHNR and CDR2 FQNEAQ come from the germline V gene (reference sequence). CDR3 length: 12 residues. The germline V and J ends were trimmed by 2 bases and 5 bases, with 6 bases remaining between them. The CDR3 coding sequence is TGTGCCAGCAGCTTAACAGGGACTGAAGCTTTCTTT. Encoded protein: CASSLTGTEAFF.